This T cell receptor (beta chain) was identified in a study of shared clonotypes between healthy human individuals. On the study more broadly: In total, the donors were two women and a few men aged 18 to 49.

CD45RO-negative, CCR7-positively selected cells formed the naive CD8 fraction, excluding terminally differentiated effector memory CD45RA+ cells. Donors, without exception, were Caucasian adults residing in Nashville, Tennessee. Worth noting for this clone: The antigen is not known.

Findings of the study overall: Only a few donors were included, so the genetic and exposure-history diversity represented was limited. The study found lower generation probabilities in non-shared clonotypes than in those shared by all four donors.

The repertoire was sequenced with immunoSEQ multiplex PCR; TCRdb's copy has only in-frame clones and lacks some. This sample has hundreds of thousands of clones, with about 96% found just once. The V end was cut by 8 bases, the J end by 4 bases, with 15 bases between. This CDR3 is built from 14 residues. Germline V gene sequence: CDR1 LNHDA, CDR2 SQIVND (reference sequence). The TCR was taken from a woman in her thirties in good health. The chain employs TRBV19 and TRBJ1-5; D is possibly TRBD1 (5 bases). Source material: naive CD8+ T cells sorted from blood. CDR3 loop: CASGDLWGNQPQHF. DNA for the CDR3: TGTGCCAGTGGCGACCTATGGGGGAATCAGCCCCAGCATTTT.